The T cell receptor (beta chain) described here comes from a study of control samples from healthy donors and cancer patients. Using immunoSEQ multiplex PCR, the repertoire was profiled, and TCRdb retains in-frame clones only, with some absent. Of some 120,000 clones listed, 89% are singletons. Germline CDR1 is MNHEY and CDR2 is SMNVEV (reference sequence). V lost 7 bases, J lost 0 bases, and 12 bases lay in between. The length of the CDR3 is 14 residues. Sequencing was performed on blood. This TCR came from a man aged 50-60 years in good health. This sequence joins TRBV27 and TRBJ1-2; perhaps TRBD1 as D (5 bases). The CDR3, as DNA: TGTGCCAGCACTGCCCGGGGACCTAACTATGGCTACACCTTC. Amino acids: CASTARGPNYGYTF.